This entry is about one T cell receptor (beta chain). The source of the sample is a study of vaccination and CD4 T cells after COVID-19. Study-level information: The makeup of the convalescents was six males and four females, two of them Hispanic. The study collected post-vaccine samples a median around 66 days after dose two, with a range of 14 to 241. Sampling after COVID took place at a median of about 98 days (range 35 to 161) following diagnosis.

Trimming pared 4 bases from V and 7 bases from J, leaving 14 bases between. Germline CDR1 is SGHNT and CDR2 is YENEEA. The CDR3 totals 13 residues. TCRdb fed the PCR reads into MiXCR, producing one record per CDR3 protein. The profile shows about 21,000 distinct CDR3 sequences, 60% of them singletons. Sequenced material: CD4+ T cells from blood, taken after SARS-CoV-2 vaccination. The chain recombines TRBV11-3 with TRBJ2-7; tentatively, D is TRBD1 (5 bases). The source is a human donor who had recovered from COVID-19. In DNA form, the CDR3 reads TGTGCCAGCAGCTGGTACCAGGGTACGGAGCAGTACTTC. This sequence encodes CASSWYQGTEQYF. The entire variable domain, with the rest obtained from reference TRBV11-3 and TRBJ2-7, is as follows: EAGVVQSPRYKIIEKKQPVAFWCNPISGHNTLYWYLQNLGQGPELLIRYENEEAVDDSQLPKDRFSAERLKGVDSTLKIQPAELGDSAVYLCASSWYQGTEQYFGPGTRLTVT.